Listed below are T cell receptor beta chains from one sample, sequenced in a study of neurological immune-mediated disorders. TCRdb re-analysed the 5' RACE reads in MiXCR, keeping a single row per CDR3 protein. The sample includes roughly 30,000 distinct CDR3 sequences, about an eighth of them seen just once. Sequencing was carried out using CD4+ T cells from blood. Receptor source: a female donor with HTLV-1-associated myelopathy (HAM/TSP). Both conserved end residues are part of each CDR3. The D gene is left open where the match is weak. Size is stated for part of the rows, as once, few or many counts, or as a class when the clone is expanded.

>many|.|TRBV10-3|TRBJ1-1
CAISDPVGDTEAFF
TGTGCCATCAGTGACCCGGTTGGTGACACTGAAGCTTTCTTT
>many|.|TRBV6-2/TRBV6-3|TRBJ2-1
CASSYSETYNEQFF
TGTGCCAGCAGTTATTCAGAAACTTACAATGAGCAGTTCTTC
>.|.|TRBV6-5|TRBJ2-7
CASSYSQVTYEQYF
TGTGCCAGCAGTTACTCTCAGGTTACCTACGAGCAGTACTTC
>many|.|TRBV19|TRBJ2-2
CASRPSGVTGELFF
TGTGCCAGTAGGCCGTCGGGGGTCACCGGGGAGCTGTTTTTT
>.|.|TRBV2|TRBJ2-2
CASSRQVTDTAELFF
TGTGCCAGCAGTAGACAGGTGACCGACACCGCGGAGCTGTTTTTT
>many|TRBD2|TRBV20-1|TRBJ2-7
CSARWTSGNEQYF
TGCAGTGCTAGGTGGACTAGCGGGAACGAGCAGTACTTC
>.|.|TRBV20-1|TRBJ2-5
CSESPGAGSETQYF
TGCAGTGAGAGTCCAGGGGCCGGTTCGGAGACCCAGTACTTC
>many|.|TRBV7-3|TRBJ2-1
CASSFAGSNEQFF
TGTGCCAGCAGCTTCGCAGGGAGCAATGAGCAGTTCTTC
>many|.|TRBV7-6|TRBJ1-5
CASSSSSNQPQHF
TGTGCCAGCAGCTCCAGTAGCAATCAGCCCCAGCATTTT
>many|TRBD1|TRBV2|TRBJ2-7
CASGTGPTYEQYF
TGTGCCAGTGGGACAGGGCCCACCTACGAGCAGTACTTC
>many|TRBD2|TRBV11-1|TRBJ2-3
CASSPRTSGSRATQYF
TGTGCCAGCAGCCCTAGGACTAGCGGGTCCCGGGCTACGCAGTATTTT
>many|.|TRBV11-3|TRBJ2-5
CASSITPTGGLQETQYF
TGTGCCAGCAGCATCACGCCTACAGGAGGACTACAAGAGACCCAGTACTTC
>many|TRBD2|TRBV7-2|TRBJ2-7
CASSPRGDEQYF
TGTGCCAGCAGCCCTCGGGGGGACGAGCAGTACTTC
>many|.|TRBV11-3|TRBJ1-1
CASSSQGDNTEAFF
TGTGCCAGCAGCTCCCAGGGTGATAACACTGAAGCTTTCTTT
>few|.|TRBV4-1|TRBJ1-3
CASSQAQDRILSGNTIYF
TGCGCCAGCAGCCAAGCCCAGGACAGAATCCTATCTGGAAACACCATATATTTT
>many|TRBD2|TRBV28|TRBJ2-1
CASSLLLAGHYNEQFF
TGTGCCAGCAGTTTATTACTAGCGGGACATTACAATGAGCAGTTCTTC
>many|.|TRBV20-1|TRBJ2-1
CSARTTRVGEQFF
TGCAGTGCCCGTACTACTAGGGTCGGGGAGCAGTTCTTC
>many|TRBD2|TRBV5-1|TRBJ2-1
CASSLGASGYNEQFF
TGCGCCAGCAGCTTGGGGGCTAGCGGCTACAATGAGCAGTTCTTC
>medium-sized|.|TRBV5-1|TRBJ2-7
CASSLAGGEQYF
TGCGCCAGCAGCTTGGCAGGTGGCGAGCAGTACTTC
>.|.|TRBV6-5|TRBJ1-1
CASTKSGGATEAFF
TGTGCCAGCACAAAGAGCGGGGGGGCCACTGAAGCTTTCTTT
>few|TRBD2|TRBV7-2|TRBJ2-7
CASSQGGGGYEQYF
TGTGCCAGCAGCCAGGGTGGGGGGGGGTACGAGCAGTACTTC
>many|.|TRBV7-8|TRBJ2-4
CASSLSAGIAKNIQYF
TGTGCCAGCAGCTTAAGTGCGGGAATAGCCAAAAACATTCAGTACTTC
>many|.|TRBV2|TRBJ2-1
CASSGDGNEQFF
TGTGCCAGCAGTGGGGACGGCAATGAGCAGTTCTTC
>many|.|TRBV10-2|TRBJ2-2
CASSLSTGELFF
TGCGCCAGCAGCCTCTCCACCGGGGAGCTGTTTTTT
>many|.|TRBV7-2|TRBJ2-5
CASSLRGGEEETQYF
TGTGCCAGCAGCTTAAGGGGTGGGGAGGAAGAGACCCAGTACTTC
>many|TRBD1|TRBV20-1|TRBJ2-3
CSARTGGTDTQYF
TGCAGTGCTAGGACAGGGGGGACAGATACGCAGTATTTT
>.|TRBD1|TRBV6-6|TRBJ1-3
CASSPTGGFGNTIYF
TGTGCCAGCAGCCCCACAGGGGGCTTTGGAAACACCATATATTTT
>many|TRBD2|TRBV5-1|TRBJ2-3
CASSPLSQGGDTQYF
TGCGCCAGCAGCCCCCTTTCCCAGGGAGGGGATACGCAGTATTTT
>many|TRBD2|TRBV10-3|TRBJ2-7
CAILAGGPNEQYF
TGTGCCATCCTAGCGGGAGGGCCGAACGAGCAGTACTTC
>many|.|TRBV12-3/TRBV12-4|TRBJ2-1
CASSPRSSYNEQFF
TGTGCCAGCAGTCCCCGTTCGTCCTACAATGAGCAGTTCTTC
>many|TRBD2|TRBV15|TRBJ2-1
CATSRGDGRNEQFF
TGTGCCACCAGCAGAGGGGACGGGAGGAATGAGCAGTTCTTC
>many|TRBD2|TRBV20-1|TRBJ2-1
CSARGLAVSYNEQFF
TGCAGTGCTAGAGGACTAGCTGTATCCTACAATGAGCAGTTCTTC